Listed below are T cell receptor beta chains from one sample, sequenced in a study of blood T cell repertoires in COVID-19. The data were produced by immunoSEQ multiplex PCR, yet TCRdb's version contains in-frame clones alone and is incomplete. The table records approximately 70,000 clones, 75% to 85% of them present only once. What was sequenced was peripheral blood. All receptors derive from a woman in her sixties or seventies with acute or convalescent COVID-19. Each CDR3 is given with its conserved first and last residue. D genes are given only for firm matches. For some rows the clone size is stated as once, few or many, or as a class when expanded; others skip it.

d_gene,abundance,j_gene,v_gene,len,CDR3aa,CDR3nt
NA,NA,TRBJ2-1,TRBV2,16,CASSAVARARVNEQFF,TGTGCCAGCAGTGCCGTCGCCAGGGCTCGGGTCAATGAGCAGTTCTTC
TRBD2,NA,TRBJ2-2,TRBV6-2/TRBV6-3,16,CASSGYGTSGAGELFF,TGTGCCAGCAGTGGTTACGGGACTAGTGGCGCCGGGGAGCTGTTTTTT
TRBD1,NA,TRBJ1-5,TRBV10-1,14,CASRQGVSRQPQHF,TGCGCCAGCAGACAGGGGGTGAGTAGACAGCCCCAGCATTTT
TRBD1,few,TRBJ2-5,TRBV5-1,15,CASSYSNRGLETQYF,TGCGCCAGCAGCTACTCGAACAGGGGGCTTGAGACCCAGTACTTC
NA,NA,TRBJ1-6,TRBV27,13,CASSGPGLSSLHF,TGTGCCAGCAGTGGACCGGGACTGTCTTCCCTCCACTTT
NA,few,TRBJ1-1,TRBV5-4,12,CASSLGRTEAFF,TGTGCCAGCAGCCTTGGGAGGACTGAAGCTTTCTTT
TRBD1,NA,TRBJ1-1,TRBV9,15,CASSTSTGGDTEAFF,TGTGCCAGCAGCACATCAACAGGGGGAGACACTGAAGCTTTCTTT
NA,NA,TRBJ1-1,TRBV29-1,13,CSVSGVGDTEAFF,TGCAGCGTTTCCGGGGTTGGGGACACTGAAGCTTTCTTT
TRBD1,once,TRBJ1-1,TRBV3-1/TRBV3-2,16,CASSLSGQGLNTEAFF,TGTGCCAGCAGCCTATCGGGACAGGGTTTGAACACTGAAGCTTTCTTT
NA,few,TRBJ2-3,TRBV7-2,15,CASSLLLSSTDTQYF,TGTGCCAGCAGCTTACTATTGAGTAGCACAGATACGCAGTATTTT
TRBD1,NA,TRBJ2-7,TRBV6-5,14,CASRTGTGVREQYF,TGTGCCAGCAGGACCGGGACAGGGGTCCGCGAGCAGTACTTC
NA,NA,TRBJ2-7,TRBV7-2,15,CASSFTAGRSYEQYF,TGTGCCAGCAGCTTTACCGCCGGGAGATCTTACGAGCAGTACTTC
NA,NA,TRBJ1-2,TRBV5-4,15,CASSLGTGTLYGYTF,TGTGCCAGCAGCTTGGGGACGGGAACCTTATATGGCTACACCTTC
NA,NA,TRBJ1-1,TRBV5-1,14,CAARKEGMNTEAFF,TGCGCCGCGCGGAAGGAGGGTATGAACACTGAAGCTTTCTTT
NA,NA,TRBJ2-7,TRBV5-4,15,CASSGGQISSYEQYF,TGTGCCAGCAGCGGAGGACAGATTAGCTCCTACGAGCAGTACTTC
NA,NA,TRBJ1-5,TRBV19,15,CASSIGQGSNQPQHF,TGTGCCAGTAGTATTGGGCAGGGGAGCAATCAGCCCCAGCATTTT
NA,NA,TRBJ1-5,TRBV6-1,13,CASSEASYQPQHF,TGTGCCAGCAGTGAAGCGTCTTATCAGCCCCAGCATTTT
NA,NA,TRBJ1-4,TRBV5-4,16,CASSSGVGATNEKLFF,TGTGCCAGCAGCTCAGGGGTTGGGGCAACTAATGAAAAACTGTTTTTT
TRBD1,few,TRBJ2-2,TRBV27,14,CASRGRGITGELFF,TGTGCCAGCAGAGGCAGGGGGATCACCGGGGAGCTGTTTTTT
NA,NA,TRBJ1-2,TRBV6-5,13,CASSLDSLWGYTF,TGTGCCAGCAGCCTGGACAGTCTATGGGGCTACACCTTC
TRBD2,NA,TRBJ2-5,TRBV5-1,14,CASSLLAGGETQYF,TGCGCCAGCAGCTTGCTAGCGGGGGGGGAGACCCAGTACTTC
NA,NA,TRBJ2-7,TRBV19,12,CATQDSLYEQYF,TGTGCCACTCAGGACAGCCTCTACGAGCAGTACTTC
NA,NA,TRBJ1-5,TRBV27,13,CASSLSRRQPQHF,TGTGCCAGCAGTTTATCGAGGCGTCAGCCCCAGCATTTT
TRBD1,NA,TRBJ1-6,TRBV5-1,15,CASSPQRTGNSPLHF,TGCGCCAGCAGCCCTCAGCGGACAGGGAATTCACCCCTCCACTTT
NA,NA,TRBJ2-3,TRBV7-8,16,CASSLGDSVWTDTQYF,TGTGCCAGCAGCTTAGGCGATAGCGTGTGGACAGATACGCAGTATTTT
TRBD2,NA,TRBJ2-3,TRBV4-2,14,CASSPGGFTDTQYF,TGTGCCAGCAGCCCGGGGGGATTCACAGATACGCAGTATTTT